Below, 14 T cell receptor beta chains from the same sample are listed, as sequenced in a study of CD8 T cells in ankylosing spondylitis. Findings and caveats of the study: Roughly eight highly homologous variants made up a TCR beta motif that seemed to typify ankylosing spondylitis blood.

No antigen has been assigned to these receptors. TCRdb re-called the 5' RACE reads with MiXCR, one entry per CDR3 protein. The sample carries fewer than 400,000 distinct CDR3 sequences, 8% recorded once. The sequencing sample was made of blood, either unsorted or a sorted T cell fraction (not recorded which). These receptors originate from a male donor with ankylosing spondylitis.

This clonotype was seen at least ten times. The rearrangement joins TRBV5-1 to TRBJ1-3; D gene ambiguous. Germline CDR1 is SGHRS and CDR2 is YFSETQ. This CDR3 comprises 15 residues. V lost 0 bases and J lost 2, with 9 bases in between. CDR3 nucleotides: TGCGCCAGCAGCTTGGATACCGGGGCTGGAAACACCATATATTTT. Protein product: CASSLDTGAGNTIYF.

The gene calls are TRBV6-5 and TRBJ2-3; 7 bases are a match to TRBD1. The ends lost 5 bases at V and 10 bases at J; junction bases unmatched: 3. The germline V gene encodes CDR1 MNHEY and CDR2 SVGAGI. The CDR3 has 11 residues. Written as DNA, the CDR3 is TGTGCCAGCAGTAATCAGGGGGCGCAGTATTTT. This codes for CASSNQGAQYF.

The rearrangement joins TRBV9 to TRBJ1-2; perhaps TRBD1 as D (6 bases). Germline V CDR1 and CDR2: SGDLS, YYNGEE. This CDR3 contains 15 residues. The V end lost 6 bases, the J end lost 4 bases, and 19 bases lay between the germline ends. The CDR3 nucleotides are TGTGCCAGCACCGACGGGACACGGCGATCCTATGGCTACACCTTC. Amino acids: CASTDGTRRSYGYTF.

This clonotype was counted at least ten times. The J gene is TRBJ1-5, the V gene TRBV12-3 or TRBV12-4, with D uncertain. This CDR3 is 13 amino acids long. V lost 3 bases and J lost 8, with 11 bases in between. The CDR3 DNA follows: TGTGCCAGCAGTTTTGGTCAGTCTAAGCCCCAGCATTTT. Protein sequence: CASSFGQSKPQHF.

This clonotype appeared a few times. The chain has TRBV7-9 and TRBJ2-4, with D perhaps matching TRBD1 (5 bases). Per germline, CDR1 SEHNR and CDR2 FQNEAQ (reference sequence). The CDR3 is 16 residues long. Trimming took 4 bases from V and 8 from J, leaving 21 bases between them. The CDR3 nucleotides are TGTGCCAGCAGCTCCTTTAGGGTCGGGCAGGGTGACATTCAGTACTTC. Protein product: CASSSFRVGQGDIQYF.

This clonotype was picked up a small number of times. The chain is built from TRBV5-1 and TRBJ2-1; a weak D match, TRBD2 (5 bases). The CDR3 runs 15 residues. CDR1 and CDR2 (germline): SGHRS, YFSETQ. Trimming left V 0 bases short and J 1 base short, with 8 bases between. CDR3: CASSLEGVSYNEQFF. The CDR3 DNA is TGCGCCAGCAGCTTGGAGGGAGTGTCCTACAATGAGCAGTTCTTC.

CDR3 loop: CASSYGTSADTQYF. The CDR3 nucleotides read TGTGCCAGCAGTTATGGGACCTCTGCGGATACGCAGTATTTT. This chain connects TRBV6-5 to TRBJ2-3; D may correspond to TRBD1 or TRBD2 (5 bases each). In germline, CDR1 is MNHEY, CDR2 SVGAGI. This CDR3 comprises 14 residues. Trimming left V 3 bases short and J 6 bases short, with 13 bases between.

There are many counts of this clonotype. The chain carries TRBV6-1 and TRBJ2-7; 9 positions match TRBD1. Trimming took 6 bases from V and 1 from J; bases not matched to a gene: 7. The length of the CDR3 is 15 residues. Germline loops: CDR1 MNHNS, CDR2 SASEGT. The CDR3 spells CASRQAGTGSYEQYF. The CDR3 nucleotides are TGTGCCAGCAGGCAAGCCGGGACAGGGTCCTACGAGCAGTACTTC.

This clonotype was observed a handful of times. The chain combines TRBV10-3 with TRBJ1-3, with D possibly being TRBD1 (5 bases). From germline, CDR1 is ENHRY and CDR2 SYGVKD. Deletions cut 5 bases from V and 0 bases from J, with 14 bases between. The CDR3 covers 16 residues. Here the CDR3 DNA reads TGTGCCATCAGTCCGACAGTCGGGAGCTCTGGAAACACCATATATTTT. Protein sequence: CAISPTVGSSGNTIYF.

The chain employs TRBV5-4 and TRBJ2-1; no reliable D call. V lost 0 bases to trimming and J lost 6 bases, with 10 bases between them. The CDR3 extends over 14 amino acids. The germline gives CDR1 SGHNT, CDR2 YYREEE (reference sequence). CDR3 sequence reads: CASSLVPASNEQFF. DNA of the CDR3: TGTGCCAGCAGCTTGGTCCCGGCAAGCAATGAGCAGTTCTTC.

Only a few counts were recorded for this clonotype. The chain combines TRBV7-3 with TRBJ2-1; tentative D call: TRBD2 (6 bases). Trimming cost V 4 bases and J 10 bases, with 17 bases left between them. The CDR3 has 14 residues. CDR1 is SGHTA, CDR2 FQGTGA, per germline. CDR3 amino acids: CASSSGLSSREQFF. DNA for the CDR3: TGTGCCAGCAGCTCGGGACTGAGCTCCAGGGAGCAGTTCTTC. Looking up the rest from reference TRBV7-3 and TRBJ2-1 gives the full variable domain: GAGVSQTPSNKVTEKGKYVELRCDPISGHTALYWYRQSLGQGPEFLIYFQGTGAADDSGLPNDRFFAVRPEGSVSTLKIQRTERGDSAVYLCASSSGLSSREQFFGPGTRLTVL.

The sample holds a few counts of this clonotype. V gene TRBV9 combines with J gene TRBJ2-1; 9 positions agree with TRBD2. Per germline, CDR1 SGDLS and CDR2 YYNGEE. Germline trimming cut 2 bases from V and 1 base from J; bases unmatched to any gene: 7. The CDR3 length is 17 residues. This chain's CDR3 is CASSVGGLAQSYNEQFF. In DNA form, the CDR3 reads TGTGCCAGCAGCGTCGGGGGACTAGCTCAGTCCTACAATGAGCAGTTCTTC. Variable domain in full (rest from reference TRBV9 and TRBJ2-1): DSGVTQTPKHLITATGQRVTLRCSPRSGDLSVYWYQQSLDQGLQFLIQYYNGEERAKGNILERFSAQQFPDLHSELNLSSLELGDSALYFCASSVGGLAQSYNEQFFGPGTRLTVL.

This clonotype was detected many times. The rearrangement uses TRBV29-1 and TRBJ1-1, with TRBD1 as a possible D gene (5 bases). The germline V and J ends were trimmed by 8 bases and 0 bases, with 16 bases remaining between them. The germline V gene has CDR1 SQVTM and CDR2 ANQGSEA. The CDR3 runs to 14 residues. This chain's CDR3 is CSYGQGFMNTEAFF. Written as DNA, the CDR3 is TGCAGCTATGGTCAGGGTTTCATGAACACTGAAGCTTTCTTT.

In this sample, this clonotype turned up a few times. The CDR3 coding sequence is TGTGCCAGCAGCGAAGGACAGAGGAATGAGCAGTTCTTC. The encoded protein is CASSEGQRNEQFF. The V and J genes are TRBV7-3 and TRBJ2-1; maybe TRBD1 (6 bases). This CDR3 contains 13 residues. The V gene lost 5 bases and the J gene lost 7 bases, with 12 bases spanning the gap. CDR1 SGHTA and CDR2 FQGTGA come from the germline V gene. Variable domain in full (rest from reference TRBV7-3 and TRBJ2-1): GAGVSQTPSNKVTEKGKYVELRCDPISGHTALYWYRQSLGQGPEFLIYFQGTGAADDSGLPNDRFFAVRPEGSVSTLKIQRTERGDSAVYLCASSEGQRNEQFFGPGTRLTVL.